The rows below give T cell receptor beta chains drawn from one sample of a study of cytomegalovirus exposure and HLA in healthy donors. Only in-frame clones appear in the TCRdb table, and some are missing; sequencing was by immunoSEQ multiplex PCR. Altogether about 150,000 clones are present, about four fifths being singletons, with the ten largest covering roughly 1.3%. Sequenced input: PBMCs. These receptors were collected from a woman in her forties in good health and CMV-seronegative. The CDR3 runs from the conserved cysteine through the conserved F or W. D genes are given only for firm matches. Where a row states a size, it is once, few, many or the class of an expanded clone; other rows omit it.

clone size: .
J gene: TRBJ1-1
V gene: TRBV6-4
D gene: .
CDR3 protein: CASSDEGITEAFF
CDR3 DNA: TGTGCCAGCAGTGACGAGGGTATCACTGAAGCTTTCTTT

clone size: .
J gene: TRBJ2-3
V gene: TRBV28
D gene: .
CDR3 protein: CASRMTGLSLVNTQYF
CDR3 DNA: TGTGCCAGCCGGATGACGGGACTTTCCCTTGTGAATACGCAGTATTTT

clone size: .
J gene: TRBJ2-5
V gene: TRBV9
D gene: .
CDR3 protein: CASSVAVEETQYF
CDR3 DNA: TGTGCCAGCAGCGTAGCGGTCGAAGAAACCCAGTACTTC

clone size: .
J gene: TRBJ2-3
V gene: TRBV9
D gene: TRBD2
CDR3 protein: CASSVSGEDTDTQYF
CDR3 DNA: TGTGCCAGCAGCGTTAGCGGGGAAGACACAGATACGCAGTATTTT

clone size: many
J gene: TRBJ1-3
V gene: TRBV6-6
D gene: .
CDR3 protein: CASSSDRSGNTIYF
CDR3 DNA: TGTGCCAGCAGCTCCGACAGGTCTGGAAACACCATATATTTT

clone size: .
J gene: TRBJ1-5
V gene: TRBV10-1
D gene: TRBD1
CDR3 protein: CASSGTDRDRGFVSNQPQHF
CDR3 DNA: TGCGCCAGCAGTGGGACGGATAGGGACAGGGGATTCGTGAGCAATCAGCCCCAGCATTTT

clone size: .
J gene: TRBJ1-2
V gene: TRBV19
D gene: TRBD1
CDR3 protein: CASGRDRVPGYTF
CDR3 DNA: TGTGCCAGTGGCCGGGACAGGGTGCCTGGCTACACCTTC

clone size: few
J gene: TRBJ2-6
V gene: TRBV19
D gene: .
CDR3 protein: CASSTYRSGANVLTF
CDR3 DNA: TGTGCCAGTAGTACCTACAGGTCTGGGGCCAACGTCCTGACTTTC

clone size: .
J gene: TRBJ1-3
V gene: TRBV7-9
D gene: .
CDR3 protein: CASSPTDGNTIYF
CDR3 DNA: TGTGCCAGCAGCCCTACAGATGGAAACACCATATATTTT

clone size: .
J gene: TRBJ1-4
V gene: TRBV5-6
D gene: TRBD1
CDR3 protein: CASSRPGTGSEKLFF
CDR3 DNA: TGTGCCAGCAGCCGGCCCGGGACAGGGAGCGAAAAACTGTTTTTT

clone size: .
J gene: TRBJ2-2
V gene: TRBV5-1
D gene: .
CDR3 protein: CASTQGDPGELFF
CDR3 DNA: TGCGCCAGCACCCAGGGTGATCCCGGGGAGCTGTTTTTT

clone size: many
J gene: TRBJ2-3
V gene: TRBV5-1
D gene: .
CDR3 protein: CASSLQGRTDTQYF
CDR3 DNA: TGCGCCAGCAGCTTACAGGGCCGCACAGATACGCAGTATTTT

clone size: .
J gene: TRBJ2-5
V gene: TRBV4-1
D gene: .
CDR3 protein: CASSQQTQGIQETQYF
CDR3 DNA: TGCGCCAGCAGCCAACAAACCCAGGGTATACAAGAGACCCAGTACTTC

clone size: .
J gene: TRBJ1-2
V gene: TRBV6-6
D gene: .
CDR3 protein: CASSNLQGSGYTF
CDR3 DNA: TGTGCCAGCAGCAATCTCCAGGGATCTGGCTACACCTTC

clone size: .
J gene: TRBJ2-7
V gene: TRBV15
D gene: TRBD1
CDR3 protein: CATSRDPGQGTYEQYF
CDR3 DNA: TGTGCCACCAGCAGGGACCCGGGACAGGGAACCTACGAGCAGTACTTC

clone size: .
J gene: TRBJ1-1
V gene: TRBV14
D gene: .
CDR3 protein: CASSHRDAMGTEAFF
CDR3 DNA: TGTGCCAGCAGCCACAGGGATGCTATGGGCACTGAAGCTTTCTTT

clone size: .
J gene: TRBJ2-7
V gene: TRBV27
D gene: .
CDR3 protein: CASSLEPVTLWEQYF
CDR3 DNA: TGTGCCAGCAGTTTAGAGCCCGTTACTCTATGGGAGCAGTACTTC

clone size: .
J gene: TRBJ2-3
V gene: TRBV4-1
D gene: TRBD2
CDR3 protein: CASSQEAGGPPATDTQYF
CDR3 DNA: TGCGCCAGCAGCCAAGAAGCGGGGGGACCCCCCGCCACAGATACGCAGTATTTT

clone size: once
J gene: TRBJ1-2
V gene: TRBV7-9
D gene: .
CDR3 protein: CASSLEGGYGYTF
CDR3 DNA: TGTGCCAGCAGCTTAGAAGGGGGCTATGGCTACACCTTC

clone size: .
J gene: TRBJ2-7
V gene: TRBV27
D gene: TRBD2
CDR3 protein: CASSPVRSSGGAYEQYF
CDR3 DNA: TGTGCCAGCAGTCCCGTTAGGTCTAGCGGGGGTGCCTACGAGCAGTACTTC

clone size: .
J gene: TRBJ2-7
V gene: TRBV7-9
D gene: .
CDR3 protein: CASSSRDIPYEQYF
CDR3 DNA: TGTGCCAGCAGCTCCCGGGACATTCCCTACGAGCAGTACTTC

clone size: .
J gene: TRBJ1-1
V gene: TRBV7-9
D gene: TRBD1
CDR3 protein: CASRGTGDRVPEAFF
CDR3 DNA: TGTGCCAGCAGGGGTACCGGGGACAGGGTACCTGAAGCTTTCTTT

clone size: .
J gene: TRBJ1-2
V gene: TRBV14
D gene: .
CDR3 protein: CASSQDGAVLTGYTF
CDR3 DNA: TGTGCCAGCAGCCAAGATGGGGCGGTCTTGACGGGCTACACCTTC

clone size: .
J gene: TRBJ2-1
V gene: TRBV29-1
D gene: TRBD2
CDR3 protein: CSGLASGDYNEQFF
CDR3 DNA: TGCAGCGGACTAGCTAGCGGGGACTACAATGAGCAGTTCTTC

clone size: .
J gene: TRBJ1-6
V gene: TRBV6-5
D gene: .
CDR3 protein: CASTREGHSPLHF
CDR3 DNA: TGTGCCAGCACCCGGGAAGGGCATTCACCCCTCCACTTT

clone size: .
J gene: TRBJ2-7
V gene: TRBV2
D gene: TRBD1
CDR3 protein: CASRGTTGSPGEQYF
CDR3 DNA: TGTGCCAGCAGGGGGACGACAGGGTCGCCAGGCGAGCAGTACTTC

clone size: .
J gene: TRBJ1-1
V gene: TRBV28
D gene: TRBD1
CDR3 protein: CASSRQGNTEAFF
CDR3 DNA: TGTGCCAGCAGCCGACAGGGGAACACTGAAGCTTTCTTT

clone size: few
J gene: TRBJ1-4
V gene: TRBV7-9
D gene: .
CDR3 protein: CASSPGWANEKLFF
CDR3 DNA: TGTGCCAGCAGCCCAGGGTGGGCTAATGAAAAACTGTTTTTT

clone size: .
J gene: TRBJ2-3
V gene: TRBV7-2
D gene: .
CDR3 protein: CASSLGAGRSTDTQYF
CDR3 DNA: TGTGCCAGCAGCTTAGGGGCAGGGCGGTCCACAGATACGCAGTATTTT

clone size: .
J gene: TRBJ2-1
V gene: TRBV5-4
D gene: TRBD2
CDR3 protein: CASSPLGSSGGAQEQFF
CDR3 DNA: TGTGCCAGCAGCCCGCTGGGGTCTAGCGGGGGGGCCCAGGAGCAGTTCTTC

clone size: .
J gene: TRBJ1-1
V gene: TRBV5-1
D gene: .
CDR3 protein: CASSSGENTEAFF
CDR3 DNA: TGCGCCAGCAGCTCGGGGGAGAACACTGAAGCTTTCTTT

clone size: .
J gene: TRBJ1-6
V gene: TRBV6-5
D gene: .
CDR3 protein: CASSPARASPLHF
CDR3 DNA: TGTGCCAGCAGCCCCGCCCGCGCTTCACCCCTCCACTTT

clone size: .
J gene: TRBJ1-5
V gene: TRBV6-1
D gene: TRBD1
CDR3 protein: CASSGDRGLHSNQPQHF
CDR3 DNA: TGTGCCAGCAGTGGGGACAGGGGACTTCATAGCAATCAGCCCCAGCATTTT

clone size: .
J gene: TRBJ2-4
V gene: TRBV18
D gene: .
CDR3 protein: CASSPGGNVLAKNIQYF
CDR3 DNA: TGTGCCAGCTCACCAGGGGGGAACGTCCTAGCCAAAAACATTCAGTACTTC

clone size: .
J gene: TRBJ2-5
V gene: TRBV2
D gene: .
CDR3 protein: CASSLRSGTGYQETQYF
CDR3 DNA: TGTGCCAGCAGTCTCCGCAGCGGCACTGGGTACCAAGAGACCCAGTACTTC

clone size: .
J gene: TRBJ2-6
V gene: TRBV6-5
D gene: .
CDR3 protein: CASSFHPYLGANVLTF
CDR3 DNA: TGTGCCAGCAGTTTCCATCCGTATCTAGGGGCCAACGTCCTGACTTTC

clone size: .
J gene: TRBJ2-3
V gene: TRBV5-4
D gene: TRBD2
CDR3 protein: CASSGGGLASTDTQYF
CDR3 DNA: TGTGCCAGCAGCGGCGGGGGACTAGCGAGCACAGATACGCAGTATTTT

clone size: few
J gene: TRBJ1-1
V gene: TRBV2
D gene: TRBD1
CDR3 protein: CASSETGGVGTEAFF
CDR3 DNA: TGTGCCAGCAGTGAAACAGGGGGCGTTGGCACTGAAGCTTTCTTT

clone size: .
J gene: TRBJ1-2
V gene: TRBV2
D gene: .
CDR3 protein: CATRGDTAVGYTF
CDR3 DNA: TGTGCCACCAGAGGGGACACGGCGGTGGGCTACACCTTC

clone size: few
J gene: TRBJ2-5
V gene: TRBV30
D gene: .
CDR3 protein: CAWTIQGGETQYF
CDR3 DNA: TGTGCCTGGACCATCCAGGGAGGAGAGACCCAGTACTTC

clone size: .
J gene: TRBJ2-3
V gene: TRBV5-1
D gene: TRBD1
CDR3 protein: CASSADRGPTDTQYF
CDR3 DNA: TGCGCCAGCAGCGCTGACAGGGGGCCCACAGATACGCAGTATTTT

clone size: .
J gene: TRBJ1-2
V gene: TRBV28
D gene: TRBD1
CDR3 protein: CASTGGSHRGRAYGYTF
CDR3 DNA: TGTGCCAGCACCGGGGGCTCCCACAGGGGGCGGGCCTATGGCTACACCTTC

clone size: once
J gene: TRBJ1-5
V gene: TRBV5-5
D gene: .
CDR3 protein: CTSSLDTYNQPQHF
CDR3 DNA: TGTACCAGCAGCTTAGACACATACAATCAGCCCCAGCATTTT

clone size: .
J gene: TRBJ2-1
V gene: TRBV7-9
D gene: .
CDR3 protein: CASGVGGSYNEQFF
CDR3 DNA: TGTGCCAGCGGCGTCGGGGGCTCCTACAATGAGCAGTTCTTC

clone size: .
J gene: TRBJ1-4
V gene: TRBV18
D gene: TRBD1
CDR3 protein: CASSPPGQMNEKLFF
CDR3 DNA: TGTGCCAGCTCACCACCGGGACAGATGAATGAAAAACTGTTTTTT

clone size: .
J gene: TRBJ2-7
V gene: TRBV27
D gene: .
CDR3 protein: CASSPPRHQGAYEQYF
CDR3 DNA: TGTGCCAGCAGTCCCCCCCGACATCAAGGTGCCTACGAGCAGTACTTC

clone size: .
J gene: TRBJ1-2
V gene: TRBV30
D gene: TRBD1
CDR3 protein: CAWDRGPNYGYTF
CDR3 DNA: TGTGCCTGGGACAGGGGACCTAACTATGGCTACACCTTC

clone size: .
J gene: TRBJ1-2
V gene: TRBV19
D gene: .
CDR3 protein: CASSMLEVSAGLFGYTF
CDR3 DNA: TGTGCCAGTAGTATGTTGGAGGTCTCGGCTGGACTATTTGGCTACACCTTC

clone size: .
J gene: TRBJ2-7
V gene: TRBV10-1
D gene: TRBD1
CDR3 protein: CARLDRGYEQYF
CDR3 DNA: TGCGCCAGATTAGACAGGGGGTACGAGCAGTACTTC